This TCR beta chain was found in a study of cytomegalovirus exposure and HLA in healthy donors. For this clone: The target antigen is unknown.

The PCR had 60 Vbeta and 13 Jbeta primers. Measured with immunoSEQ multiplex PCR; TCRdb has only the in-frame clones, and not every one. There are 180,000 or so clones in the sample; roughly 80% occur only once, and 6.5% lies in the top ten. Study results and limitations: Donor immune exposure was known only as CMV serostatus.

The clonotype was recovered from a woman between 45 and 65 years old in good health and CMV-seropositive. The sequencing sample was made of PBMCs.

For the CDR3, the DNA is TGTGCCAGCAGTTCCGGGACAGGGGGAGTAAAGACCCAGTACTTC. This encodes CASSSGTGGVKTQYF. V is TRBV28 and J is TRBJ2-5; 11 nucleotides align to TRBD1. The germline CDR1 and CDR2 sequences are MDHEN and SYDVKM. V was pared by 4 bases and J by 6 bases, with 7 bases of the junction left unmatched. The CDR3 has 15 residues.